The T cell receptor (beta chain) described here comes from a study of neurological immune-mediated disorders. Ten or more counts support this clonotype. With 10-nucleotide random UMIs, 5'RACE was used to make the cDNA. TCRdb itself ran the 5' RACE reads through MiXCR, one entry per CDR3 protein. This sample has 110,000 or so distinct CDR3 sequences, with roughly 3.1% found just once. PBMCs stored at -80 C, numbering 2 million, were the origin of the unsorted libraries. The ends were cut back, 3 bases at V and 1 base at J, with 5 bases in the middle. CDR3 length: 13 residues. CDR1 LNHDA and CDR2 SQIVND come from the germline V gene (reference sequence).

The clonotype comes from a woman aged 25 to 39 with multiple sclerosis. The sample was PBMCs. The V call is TRBV19, the J call TRBJ2-3; D is unclear. The CDR3 region is CASSMRGTDTQYF. The CDR3 DNA reads TGTGCCAGTAGTATGAGAGGCACAGATACGCAGTATTTT. The variable domain in full, completed from reference TRBV19 and TRBJ2-3, reads DGGITQSPKYLFRKEGQNVTLSCEQNLNHDAMYWYRQDPGQGLRLIYYSQIVNDFQKGDIAEGYSVSREKKESFPLTVTSAQKNPTAFYLCASSMRGTDTQYFGPGTRLTVL.